The sequence of this T cell receptor (beta chain) was determined in a study of blood T cells in healthy people across ages. Study-level background: Capturing about one barcoded beta molecule per two T cells was achieved by template switching.

This clonotype was seen a handful of times. The antigen remains unidentified. Using a J-beta primer mix together with a sample-barcoded 5' primer, a second PCR was run for 7 to 11 cycles. Researchers report that a template-switch adaptor with 12 random nucleotides tagged each cDNA molecule. One entry per CDR3 protein results from TCRdb running MiXCR on the 5' RACE reads. The top ten clones hold about 30% of a sample with fewer than 700,000 distinct CDR3 sequences, less than 45% of them seen once. Per germline, CDR1 SGHRS and CDR2 YFSETQ. The CDR3 is 16 amino acids. V gave up 4 bases and J gave up 4 bases, with 20 bases separating them. Study-wide results and limits: A roughly linear age-dependent decrease characterized TCR beta diversity per million T cells. Relative to aged donors, long-lived donors carried more naive CD4+ cells and displayed higher diversity.

The sequenced sample was blood. This receptor was obtained from a man older than 75 in good health. The rearrangement uses TRBV5-1 and TRBJ2-5; a possible D gene is TRBD1 (5 bases). CDR3 sequence reads: CASSTTPQVRGETQYF. In DNA, the CDR3 is TGCGCCAGCAGCACCACACCACAGGTTAGAGGAGAGACCCAGTACTTC.